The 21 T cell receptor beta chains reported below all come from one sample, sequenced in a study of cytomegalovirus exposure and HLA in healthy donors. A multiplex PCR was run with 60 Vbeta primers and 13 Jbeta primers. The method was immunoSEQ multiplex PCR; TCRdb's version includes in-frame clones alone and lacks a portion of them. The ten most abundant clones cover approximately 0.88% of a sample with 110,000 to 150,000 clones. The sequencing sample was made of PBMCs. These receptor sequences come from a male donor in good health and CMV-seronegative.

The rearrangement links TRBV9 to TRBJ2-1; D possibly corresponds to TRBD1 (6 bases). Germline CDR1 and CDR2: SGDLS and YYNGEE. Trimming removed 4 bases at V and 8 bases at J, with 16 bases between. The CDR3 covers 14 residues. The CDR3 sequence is CASSTQGFEDEQFF. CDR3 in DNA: TGTGCCAGCAGCACACAGGGTTTCGAGGATGAGCAGTTCTTC.

The CDR3 sequence is CASNQDRSRYGEQFF. The CDR3 DNA sequence: TGTGCCAGCAACCAAGACAGGTCCCGATATGGTGAGCAGTTCTTC. V usage is TRBV7-2 and J usage is TRBJ2-1; possible D gene TRBD1, 6 bases. Germline V lookup: CDR1 SGHTA, CDR2 FQGNSA. The ends were cut back, 7 bases at V and 9 bases at J, with 22 bases in the middle. The CDR3 has 15 residues.

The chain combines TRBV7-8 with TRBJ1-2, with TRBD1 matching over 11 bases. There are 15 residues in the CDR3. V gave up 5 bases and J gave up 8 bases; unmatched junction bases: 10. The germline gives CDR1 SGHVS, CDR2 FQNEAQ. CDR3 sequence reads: CASSAQLGQGGGYTF. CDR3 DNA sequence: TGTGCCAGCAGCGCCCAATTGGGACAGGGGGGCGGCTACACCTTC.

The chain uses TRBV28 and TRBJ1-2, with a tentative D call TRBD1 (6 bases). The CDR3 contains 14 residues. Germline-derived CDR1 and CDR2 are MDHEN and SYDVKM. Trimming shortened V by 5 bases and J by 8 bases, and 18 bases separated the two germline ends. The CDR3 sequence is CASSESGTLGGYTF. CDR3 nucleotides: TGTGCCAGCAGTGAATCCGGGACATTAGGGGGCTACACCTTC.

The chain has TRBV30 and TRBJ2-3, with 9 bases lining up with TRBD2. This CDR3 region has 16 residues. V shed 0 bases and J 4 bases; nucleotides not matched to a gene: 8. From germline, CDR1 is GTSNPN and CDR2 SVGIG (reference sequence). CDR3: CAWSVSLAGYADTQYF. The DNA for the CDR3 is TGTGCCTGGAGTGTATCCCTAGCGGGATACGCAGATACGCAGTATTTT.

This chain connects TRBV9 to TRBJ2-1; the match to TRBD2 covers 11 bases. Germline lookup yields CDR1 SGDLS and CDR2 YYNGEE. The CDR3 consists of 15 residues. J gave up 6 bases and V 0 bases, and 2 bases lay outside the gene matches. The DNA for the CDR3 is TGTGCCAGCAGCGTAGGGACTAGCGGGTTCAATGAGCAGTTCTTC. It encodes CASSVGTSGFNEQFF.

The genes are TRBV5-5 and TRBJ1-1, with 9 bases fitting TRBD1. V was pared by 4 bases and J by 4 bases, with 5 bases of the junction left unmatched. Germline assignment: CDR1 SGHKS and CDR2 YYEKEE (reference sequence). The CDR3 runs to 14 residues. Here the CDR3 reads CASSRGQGVTEAFF. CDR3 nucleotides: TGTGCCAGCAGCCGGGGACAGGGCGTCACTGAAGCTTTCTTT.

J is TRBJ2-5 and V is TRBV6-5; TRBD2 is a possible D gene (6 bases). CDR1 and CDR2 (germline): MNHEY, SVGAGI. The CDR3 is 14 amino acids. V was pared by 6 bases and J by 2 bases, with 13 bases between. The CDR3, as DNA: TGTGCCAGCAGCCCCGGGGGAAGTCAAGAGACCCAGTACTTC. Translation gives CASSPGGSQETQYF.

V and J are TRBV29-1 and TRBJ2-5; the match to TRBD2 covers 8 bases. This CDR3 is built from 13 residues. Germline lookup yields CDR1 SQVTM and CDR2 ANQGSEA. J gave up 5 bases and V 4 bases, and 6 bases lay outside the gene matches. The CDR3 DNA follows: TGCAGCGTTGCGGGGGGGCCGGAGGAGACCCAGTACTTC. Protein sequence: CSVAGGPEETQYF.

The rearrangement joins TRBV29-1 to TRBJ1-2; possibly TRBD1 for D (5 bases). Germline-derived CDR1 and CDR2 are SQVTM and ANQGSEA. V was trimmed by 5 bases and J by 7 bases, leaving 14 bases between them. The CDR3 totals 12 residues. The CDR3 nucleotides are TGCAGCGTTATGGCAGGGTTAGGTGGCTACACCTTC. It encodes CSVMAGLGGYTF.

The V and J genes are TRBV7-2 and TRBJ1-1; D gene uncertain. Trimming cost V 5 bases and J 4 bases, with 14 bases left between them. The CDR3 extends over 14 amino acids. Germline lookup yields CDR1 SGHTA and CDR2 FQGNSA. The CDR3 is CASSPSGGRTEAFF. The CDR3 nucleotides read TGTGCCAGCAGCCCCAGCGGAGGGCGCACTGAAGCTTTCTTT. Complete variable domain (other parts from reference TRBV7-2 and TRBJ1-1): GAGVSQSPSNKVTEKGKDVELRCDPISGHTALYWYRQSLGQGLEFLIYFQGNSAPDKSGLPSDRFSAERTGGSVSTLTIQRTQQEDSAVYLCASSPSGGRTEAFFGQGTRLTVV.

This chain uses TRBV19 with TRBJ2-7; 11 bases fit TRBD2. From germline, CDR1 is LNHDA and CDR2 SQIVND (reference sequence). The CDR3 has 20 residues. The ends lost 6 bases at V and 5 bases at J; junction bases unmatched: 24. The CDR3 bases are TGTGCCAGTAGGAATTCTATTGGGGCTAGCGGGGGGAAATCTCGAGACGAGCAGTACTTC. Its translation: CASRNSIGASGGKSRDEQYF.

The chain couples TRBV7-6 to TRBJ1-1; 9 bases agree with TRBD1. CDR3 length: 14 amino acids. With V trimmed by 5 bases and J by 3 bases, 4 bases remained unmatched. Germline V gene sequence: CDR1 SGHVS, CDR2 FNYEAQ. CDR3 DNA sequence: TGTGCCAGCAGCCGTACAGGGGGCTACACTGAAGCTTTCTTT. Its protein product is CASSRTGGYTEAFF. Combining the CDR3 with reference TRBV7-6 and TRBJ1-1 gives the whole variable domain GAGVSQSPRYKVTKRGQDVALRCDPISGHVSLYWYRQALGQGPEFLTYFNYEAQQDKSGLPNDRFSAERPEGSISTLTIQRTEQRDSAMYRCASSRTGGYTEAFFGQGTRLTVV.

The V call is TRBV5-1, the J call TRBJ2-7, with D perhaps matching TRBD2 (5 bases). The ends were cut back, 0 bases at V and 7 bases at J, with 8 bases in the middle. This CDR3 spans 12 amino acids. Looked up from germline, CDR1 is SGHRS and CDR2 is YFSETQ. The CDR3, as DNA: TGCGCCAGCAGCTTGGGGGAGCAAGAGCAGTACTTC. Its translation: CASSLGEQEQYF.

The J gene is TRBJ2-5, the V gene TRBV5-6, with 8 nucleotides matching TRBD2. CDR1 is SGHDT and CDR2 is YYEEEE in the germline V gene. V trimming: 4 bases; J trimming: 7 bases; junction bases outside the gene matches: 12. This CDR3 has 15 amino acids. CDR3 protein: CASSLSPAGARTQYF. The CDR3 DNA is TGTGCCAGCAGCCTCTCCCCAGCGGGAGCGAGGACCCAGTACTTC.

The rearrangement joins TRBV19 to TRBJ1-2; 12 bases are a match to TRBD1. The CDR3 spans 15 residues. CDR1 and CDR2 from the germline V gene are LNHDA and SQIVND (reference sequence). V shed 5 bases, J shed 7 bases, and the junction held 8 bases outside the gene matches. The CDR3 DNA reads TGTGCCAGTAGTGGGGGACAGGGGGCGCGAAGTGGCTACACCTTC. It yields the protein CASSGGQGARSGYTF.

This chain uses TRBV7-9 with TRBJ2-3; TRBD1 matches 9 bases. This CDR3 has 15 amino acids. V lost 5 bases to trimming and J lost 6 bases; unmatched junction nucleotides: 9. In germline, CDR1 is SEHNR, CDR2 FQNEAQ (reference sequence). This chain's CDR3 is CASSARDREGDTQYF. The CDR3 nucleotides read TGTGCCAGCAGCGCCCGGGACAGGGAAGGGGATACGCAGTATTTT.

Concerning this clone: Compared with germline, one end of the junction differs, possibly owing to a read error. CDR3 coding DNA: TGTGCCAGCTCCCCACGCAGGGGCAATCAGCCCCAGCATTTT. Translated, it gives CASSPRRGNQPQHF. This chain uses TRBV18 with TRBJ1-5, with D possibly being TRBD1 (5 bases). Germline CDR1 is KGHSH and CDR2 is LQKENI. CDR3 length equals 14 residues.

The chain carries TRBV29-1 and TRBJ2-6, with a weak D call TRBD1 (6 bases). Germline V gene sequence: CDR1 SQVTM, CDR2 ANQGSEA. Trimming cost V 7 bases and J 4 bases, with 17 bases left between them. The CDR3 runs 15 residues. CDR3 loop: CSATGPSEGANVLTF. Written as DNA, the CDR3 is TGCAGCGCGACAGGTCCCAGCGAGGGGGCCAACGTCCTGACTTTC. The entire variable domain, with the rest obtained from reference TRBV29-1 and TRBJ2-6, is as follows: SAVISQKPSRDICQRGTSLTIQCQVDSQVTMMFWYRQQPGQSLTLIATANQGSEATYESGFVIDKFPISRPNLTFSTLTVSNMSPEDSSIYLCSATGPSEGANVLTFGAGSRLTVL.

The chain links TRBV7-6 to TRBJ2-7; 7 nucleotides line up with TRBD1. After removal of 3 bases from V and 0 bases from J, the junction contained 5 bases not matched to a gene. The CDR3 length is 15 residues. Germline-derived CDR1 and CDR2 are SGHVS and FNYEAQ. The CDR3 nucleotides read TGTGCCAGCAGCTTGCGACAGGGAAGCTCCTACGAGCAGTACTTC. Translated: CASSLRQGSSYEQYF.

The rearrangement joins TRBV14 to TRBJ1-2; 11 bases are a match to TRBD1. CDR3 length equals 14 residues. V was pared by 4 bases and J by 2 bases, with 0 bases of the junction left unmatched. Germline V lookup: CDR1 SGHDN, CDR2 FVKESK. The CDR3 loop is CASSRTGGNYGYTF. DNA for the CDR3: TGTGCCAGCAGCCGGACAGGGGGCAACTATGGCTACACCTTC.